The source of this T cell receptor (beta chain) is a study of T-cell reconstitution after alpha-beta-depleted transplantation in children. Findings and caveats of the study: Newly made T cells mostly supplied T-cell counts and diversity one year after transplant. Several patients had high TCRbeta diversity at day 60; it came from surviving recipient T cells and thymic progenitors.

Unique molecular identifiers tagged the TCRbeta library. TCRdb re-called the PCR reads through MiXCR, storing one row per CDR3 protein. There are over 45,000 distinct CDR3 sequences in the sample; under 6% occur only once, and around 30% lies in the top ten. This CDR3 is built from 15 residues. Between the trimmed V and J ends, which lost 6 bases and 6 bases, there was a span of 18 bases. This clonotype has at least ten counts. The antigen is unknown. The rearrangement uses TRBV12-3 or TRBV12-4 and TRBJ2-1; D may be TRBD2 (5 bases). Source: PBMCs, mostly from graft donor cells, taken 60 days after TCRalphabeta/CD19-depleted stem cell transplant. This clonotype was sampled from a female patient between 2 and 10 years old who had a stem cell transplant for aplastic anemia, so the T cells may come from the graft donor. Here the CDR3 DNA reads TGTGCCAGCAGCCAGCGGCTAGGCAATCGCAATGAGCAGTTCTTC. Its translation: CASSQRLGNRNEQFF.